The 3 T cell receptor beta chains in this list originate from one sample, sequenced in a study of cytomegalovirus exposure and HLA in healthy donors. 13 Jbeta primers and 60 Vbeta primers were used for the PCR. Sequencing used immunoSEQ multiplex PCR; TCRdb keeps in-frame clones, though not all of them. The repertoire has about 170,000 clones, 80% of them found once; the top ten carry 5.5% to 7.5%. The source material was PBMCs. These receptors originate from a man aged 25 to 45 in good health and CMV-seropositive.

This sequence joins TRBV19 and TRBJ2-2; TRBD1 matches at 9 bases. Per germline, CDR1 LNHDA and CDR2 SQIVND (reference sequence). The CDR3 is 14 amino acids. With V trimmed by 10 bases and J by 4 bases, 7 bases remained unmatched. CDR3: CATKQGAVTGELFF. The CDR3 bases are TGTGCCACGAAACAGGGGGCGGTCACCGGGGAGCTGTTTTTT.

The chain has TRBV7-8 and TRBJ1-5, with TRBD1 identical over 10 bases. Germline CDR1 is SGHVS and CDR2 is FQNEAQ. The length of the CDR3 is 16 residues. V was clipped by 1 base and J by 6 bases; unmatched bases: 6. The CDR3 is CASSLVAGTGAQPQHF. In DNA, the CDR3 is TGTGCCAGCAGCTTAGTAGCCGGGACAGGGGCTCAGCCCCAGCATTTT.

The chain couples TRBV7-8 to TRBJ1-5; the D is unclear. The CDR3 runs to 15 residues. The V gene lost 2 bases and the J gene lost 7 bases, with 15 bases spanning the gap. Germline CDR1 reads SGHVS; CDR2 reads FQNEAQ. The chain's CDR3 is CASSLKFEALQPQHF. CDR3 DNA sequence: TGTGCCAGCAGCTTAAAATTTGAGGCGTTGCAGCCCCAGCATTTT.